This TCR beta chain was recorded in a study of cytomegalovirus exposure and HLA in healthy donors. PCR was performed using 60 Vbeta and 13 Jbeta primers. The data were produced by immunoSEQ multiplex PCR, yet TCRdb's version contains in-frame clones alone and is incomplete. The table shows around 94,000 clones, with roughly three quarters occurring only once. The CDR3 has 13 residues. Germline lookup yields CDR1 SGHNT and CDR2 YYREEE (reference sequence). Trimming took off 4 bases at V and 4 bases at J, with 11 bases between the two ends. The TCR originated in a middle-aged woman in good health and CMV-seronegative. Sequencing was carried out using PBMCs. The chain combines TRBV5-4 with TRBJ1-1; a possible D gene is TRBD1 (5 bases). CDR3 amino acids: CASSPGHPTEAFF. CDR3 nucleotides: TGTGCCAGCAGCCCCGGACATCCCACTGAAGCTTTCTTT.